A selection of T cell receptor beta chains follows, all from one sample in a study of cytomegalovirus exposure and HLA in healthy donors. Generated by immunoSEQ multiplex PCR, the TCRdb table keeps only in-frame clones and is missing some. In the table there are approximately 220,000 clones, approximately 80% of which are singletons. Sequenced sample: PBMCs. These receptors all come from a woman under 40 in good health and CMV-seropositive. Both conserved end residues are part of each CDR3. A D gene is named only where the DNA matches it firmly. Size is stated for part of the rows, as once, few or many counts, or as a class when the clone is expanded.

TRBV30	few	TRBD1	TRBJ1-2	TGTGCCTCTGACCCGGGACAGGGGAATTATGGCTACACCTTC	CASDPGQGNYGYTF
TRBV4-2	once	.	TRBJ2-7	TGTGCCAGCAGCCAAGACTCGGACAGTTCCTACGAGCAGTACTTC	CASSQDSDSSYEQYF
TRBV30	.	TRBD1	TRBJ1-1	TGTGCCTGGGGGAGGGGGCAGGCTGTGAACACTGAAGCTTTCTTT	CAWGRGQAVNTEAFF
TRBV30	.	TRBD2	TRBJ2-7	TGTGCCTGGAGTGTAAGCCCCCGGACTAGCGGGAAAGATAACGAGCAGTACTTC	CAWSVSPRTSGKDNEQYF
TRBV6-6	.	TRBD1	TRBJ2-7	TGTGCCAGCAGTTACGGCCTCGGACAGGGCTCCTACGAGCAGTACTTC	CASSYGLGQGSYEQYF
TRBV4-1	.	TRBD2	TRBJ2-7	TGCGCCAGCAGCCCTTTTCTAGCGGGAGGCTCCTACGAGCAGTACTTC	CASSPFLAGGSYEQYF
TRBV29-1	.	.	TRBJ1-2	TGCAGCGTTGAAGATCTAGGGGGATTCGCCTATGGCTACACCTTC	CSVEDLGGFAYGYTF
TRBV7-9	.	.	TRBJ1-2	TGTGCCAGCAGCGAGGGAAGTTGGGGTGGCTACACCTTC	CASSEGSWGGYTF
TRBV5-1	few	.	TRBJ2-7	TGCGCCAGCAGCCCCACTTCTCCCCGGGACACCCCCTACGAGCAGTACTTC	CASSPTSPRDTPYEQYF
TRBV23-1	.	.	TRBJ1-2	TGCGCCAGCACCGGATGGGCAGCCAGCAGCTATGGCTACACCTTC	CASTGWAASSYGYTF
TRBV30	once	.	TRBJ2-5	TGTGCCTGGATACGTCGTGGGCAGATCCAAGAGACCCAGTACTTC	CAWIRRGQIQETQYF
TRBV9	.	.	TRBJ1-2	TGTGCCAGCAGCGCTAACTATGGCTACACCTTC	CASSANYGYTF
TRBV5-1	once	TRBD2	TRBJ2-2	TGCGCCAGCAGCTTGGTAGTGGTCTCGCTAGCGGGAGCCGGGGAGCTGTTTTTT	CASSLVVVSLAGAGELFF
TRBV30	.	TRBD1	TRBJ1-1	TGTGCCTGGAGTGGTGGACAGGGGGACACTGAAGCTTTCTTT	CAWSGGQGDTEAFF
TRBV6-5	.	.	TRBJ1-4	TGTGCCAGCAGTTACTCCTCGGGGGCGTCTAATGAAAAACTGTTTTTT	CASSYSSGASNEKLFF
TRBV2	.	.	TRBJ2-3	TGTGCCAGCTATTCCGGGCTACGTTTCACAGATACGCAGTATTTT	CASYSGLRFTDTQYF
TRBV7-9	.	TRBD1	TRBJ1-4	TGTGCCAGCAGCGGGACAGGGGCCTTGGCATATGGAGAAAAACTGTTTTTT	CASSGTGALAYGEKLFF
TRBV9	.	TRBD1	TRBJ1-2	TGTGCCAGCAGCGCTGAACAGGGGGATGGCTACACCTTC	CASSAEQGDGYTF
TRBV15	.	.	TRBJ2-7	TGTGCCACCAGCGGAGGACAAAACGAGCAGTACTTC	CATSGGQNEQYF
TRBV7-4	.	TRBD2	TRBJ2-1	TGTGCCAGCAGCTCCGCGGGGGAGGGCTTCAATGAGCAGTTCTTC	CASSSAGEGFNEQFF
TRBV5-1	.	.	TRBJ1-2	TGCGCCAGCAGCTTTATTTCAGGGAACTATGGCTACACCTTC	CASSFISGNYGYTF
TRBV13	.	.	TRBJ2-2	TGTGCCAGCAGCCCCCCCACGAACACCGGGGAGCTGTTTTTT	CASSPPTNTGELFF
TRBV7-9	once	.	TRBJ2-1	TGTGCCAGCAGCGCGGACAGAGGTGAGCAGTTCTTC	CASSADRGEQFF
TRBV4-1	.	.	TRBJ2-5	TGCGCCAGCAGCCAAGATCTTCGCCAAGAGACCCAGTACTTC	CASSQDLRQETQYF
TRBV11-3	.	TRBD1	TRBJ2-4	TGTGCCAGCAGATCACCAGGGGGATCGGCCAAAAACATTCAGTACTTC	CASRSPGGSAKNIQYF
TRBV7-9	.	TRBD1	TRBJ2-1	TGTGCCAGCAGCACGCTACAGGGGAGTACCTCCTACAATGAGCAGTTCTTC	CASSTLQGSTSYNEQFF
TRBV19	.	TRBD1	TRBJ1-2	TGTGCCAGTAGTATCCAAGGGGGCAGAACGCACTATGGCTACACCTTC	CASSIQGGRTHYGYTF